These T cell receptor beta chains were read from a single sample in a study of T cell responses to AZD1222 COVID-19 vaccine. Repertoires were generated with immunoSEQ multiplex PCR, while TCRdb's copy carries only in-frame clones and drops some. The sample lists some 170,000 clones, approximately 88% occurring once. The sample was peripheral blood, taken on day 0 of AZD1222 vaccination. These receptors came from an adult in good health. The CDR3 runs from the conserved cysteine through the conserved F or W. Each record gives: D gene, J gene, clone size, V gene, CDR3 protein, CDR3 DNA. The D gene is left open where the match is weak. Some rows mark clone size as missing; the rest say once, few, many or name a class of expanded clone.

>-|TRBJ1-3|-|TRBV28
CASSLGGGLSGNTIYF
TGTGCCAGCAGTTTAGGTGGGGGGCTCTCTGGAAACACCATATATTTT
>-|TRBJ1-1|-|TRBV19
CASSGRQSSTEAFF
TGTGCCAGTAGTGGCCGGCAAAGTAGCACTGAAGCTTTCTTT
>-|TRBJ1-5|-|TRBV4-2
CASSQDTRDGNQPQHF
TGTGCCAGCAGCCAAGATACCAGGGATGGCAATCAGCCCCAGCATTTT
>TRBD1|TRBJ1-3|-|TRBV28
CASSVQGSRNTIYF
TGTGCCAGCAGTGTACAGGGGTCGCGCAACACCATATATTTT
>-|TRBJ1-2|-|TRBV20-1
CSVYRAHGYTF
TGCAGTGTTTACAGGGCCCATGGCTACACCTTC
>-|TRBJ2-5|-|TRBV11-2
CASSLVFFEETQYF
TGTGCCAGCAGCTTAGTTTTTTTCGAGGAGACCCAGTACTTC
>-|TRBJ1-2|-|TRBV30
CAWRMPRGYGYTF
TGTGCCTGGAGAATGCCCCGGGGCTATGGCTACACCTTC
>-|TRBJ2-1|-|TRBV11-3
CASSLDPEVSYNEQFF
TGTGCCAGCAGCTTAGACCCAGAGGTCTCCTACAATGAGCAGTTCTTC
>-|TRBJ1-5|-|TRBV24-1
CATSDQRQHNQPQHF
TGTGCCACCAGTGATCAACGACAGCACAATCAGCCCCAGCATTTT
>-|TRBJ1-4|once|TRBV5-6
CASSLARVSEKLFF
TGTGCCAGCAGCTTGGCCCGGGTTAGTGAAAAACTGTTTTTT
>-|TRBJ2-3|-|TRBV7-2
CASSISSTDTQYF
TGTGCCAGCAGCATATCTAGCACAGATACGCAGTATTTT
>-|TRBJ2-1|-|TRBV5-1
CASSLHKGNEQFF
TGCGCCAGCAGCTTACACAAGGGAAATGAGCAGTTCTTC
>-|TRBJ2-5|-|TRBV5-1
CASSLRGRGETQYF
TGCGCCAGCAGCTTGCGGGGGCGCGGAGAGACCCAGTACTTC
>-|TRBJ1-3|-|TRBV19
CASSLSSSGNTIYF
TGTGCCAGTAGTCTCAGTAGCTCTGGAAACACCATATATTTT
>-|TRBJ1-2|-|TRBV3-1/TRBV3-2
CASSQGGWGYTF
TGTGCCAGCAGCCAAGGGGGCTGGGGCTACACCTTC
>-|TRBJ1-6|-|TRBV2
CASSAGGTLHF
TGTGCCAGCAGCGCGGGAGGCACCCTCCACTTT
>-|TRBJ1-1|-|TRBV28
CASSPYRAINAEAFF
TGTGCCAGCAGTCCGTACAGGGCGATCAACGCTGAAGCTTTCTTT
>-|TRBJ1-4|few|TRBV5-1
CASSSGRGAEKLFF
TGCGCCAGCAGCTCGGGTAGGGGGGCGGAAAAACTGTTTTTT
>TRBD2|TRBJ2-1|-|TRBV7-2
CASSPHLRTSTYNEQFF
TGTGCCAGCAGCCCCCACCTCCGGACTAGTACTTACAATGAGCAGTTCTTC